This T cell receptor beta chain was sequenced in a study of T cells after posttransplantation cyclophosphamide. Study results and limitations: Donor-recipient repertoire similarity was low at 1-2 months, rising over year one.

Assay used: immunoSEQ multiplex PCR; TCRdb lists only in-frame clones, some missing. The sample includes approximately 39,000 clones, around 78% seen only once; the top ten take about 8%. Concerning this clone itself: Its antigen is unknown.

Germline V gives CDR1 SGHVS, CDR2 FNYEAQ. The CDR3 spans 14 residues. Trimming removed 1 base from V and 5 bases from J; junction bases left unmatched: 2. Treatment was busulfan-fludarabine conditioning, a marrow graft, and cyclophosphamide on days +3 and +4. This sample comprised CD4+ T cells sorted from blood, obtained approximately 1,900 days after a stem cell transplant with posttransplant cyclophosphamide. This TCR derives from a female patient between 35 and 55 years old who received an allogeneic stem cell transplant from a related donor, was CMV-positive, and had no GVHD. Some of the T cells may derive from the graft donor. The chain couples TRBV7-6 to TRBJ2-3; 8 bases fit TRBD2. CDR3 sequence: CASSLVGGGDTQYF. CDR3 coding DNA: TGTGCCAGCAGCTTAGTCGGGGGGGGAGATACGCAGTATTTT.